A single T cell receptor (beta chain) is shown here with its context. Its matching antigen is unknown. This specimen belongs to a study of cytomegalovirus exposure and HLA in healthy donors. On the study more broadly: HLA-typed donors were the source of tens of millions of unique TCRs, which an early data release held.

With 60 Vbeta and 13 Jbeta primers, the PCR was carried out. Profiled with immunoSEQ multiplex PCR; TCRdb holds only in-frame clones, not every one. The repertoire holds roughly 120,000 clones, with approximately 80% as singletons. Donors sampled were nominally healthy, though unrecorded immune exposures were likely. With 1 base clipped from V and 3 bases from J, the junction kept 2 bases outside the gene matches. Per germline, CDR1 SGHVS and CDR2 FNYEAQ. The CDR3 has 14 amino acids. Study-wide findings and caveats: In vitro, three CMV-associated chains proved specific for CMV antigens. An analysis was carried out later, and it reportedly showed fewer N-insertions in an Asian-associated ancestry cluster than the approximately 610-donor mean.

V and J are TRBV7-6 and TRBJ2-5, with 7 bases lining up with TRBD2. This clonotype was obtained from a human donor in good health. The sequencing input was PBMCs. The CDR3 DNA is TGTGCCAGCAGCTTAGGGGGGGGAAAAGAGACCCAGTACTTC. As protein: CASSLGGGKETQYF.